The present T cell receptor (beta chain) was sequenced within a study of blood T cell repertoires in COVID-19. Background on the study: PBMCs, B-cell-depleted T cells, or T cells provided the cDNA or gDNA that made up the material.

The table came from immunoSEQ multiplex PCR; TCRdb's copy has only in-frame clones and leaves some out. The profile shows roughly 260,000 clones, about nine tenths of them singletons. Germline CDR1 and CDR2: PRHDT and FYEKMQ (reference sequence). Trimming removed 0 bases from V and 1 base from J, with 6 bases in between. CDR3 length: 14 residues. Input material: peripheral blood. The clonotype was recovered from a woman aged 40 to 49 with acute or convalescent COVID-19. The genes are TRBV13 and TRBJ1-1, with D unclear. This chain's CDR3 is CASSLGRRNTEAFF. In DNA form, the CDR3 reads TGTGCCAGCAGCTTAGGACGCAGGAACACTGAAGCTTTCTTT.